These 10 T cell receptor beta chains were all obtained from the same sample, sequenced in a study of cytomegalovirus exposure and HLA in healthy donors. The PCR had 60 Vbeta and 13 Jbeta primers. Produced via immunoSEQ multiplex PCR; TCRdb's table is partial and in-frame only. The sample carries 200,000 or so clones, around 79% recorded once. The sequencing input was PBMCs. These receptors came from a man aged 18 to 29 in good health and CMV-seronegative.

The gene calls are TRBV2 and TRBJ2-7; TRBD1 agrees at 8 bases. V lost 7 bases, J lost 6 bases, and 14 bases stayed unmatched. CDR3 size: 15 residues. CDR1 SNHLY and CDR2 FYNNEI come from the germline V gene. As DNA, the CDR3 is TGTGCCAGCATCCCCGGAATGACAGGGGCTCGCGAGCAGTACTTC. It yields the protein CASIPGMTGAREQYF.

CDR3 in DNA: TGCGCCAGCAGCTTGCAGGGGGAAAAAGAGACCCAGTACTTC. Residues: CASSLQGEKETQYF. The chain carries TRBV5-1 and TRBJ2-5; TRBD1 matches 7 bases. V dropped 1 base and J dropped 3; count of bases not matched to a gene: 3. Per the germline V gene, CDR1 is SGHRS and CDR2 is YFSETQ. There are 14 residues in the CDR3. The full variable domain, rest sourced from reference TRBV5-1 and TRBJ2-5, is KAGVTQTPRYLIKTRGQQVTLSCSPISGHRSVSWYQQTPGQGLQFLFEYFSETQRNKGNFPGRFSGRQFSNSRSEMNVSTLELGDSALYLCASSLQGEKETQYFGPGTRLLVL.

The J gene is TRBJ2-7, the V gene TRBV9, with 11 bases that match TRBD2. The trim removed 4 bases at V and 4 bases at J, leaving 7 bases unmatched. This CDR3 is built from 15 residues. Germline loops: CDR1 SGDLS, CDR2 YYNGEE. This CDR3 reads CASSPSGGHGYEQYF. As DNA, the CDR3 is TGTGCCAGCAGCCCTAGCGGGGGGCACGGGTACGAGCAGTACTTC.

Here the CDR3 DNA reads TGTGCCATCAGTGAGGAGTCCGATCGGGGGACTAATGAAAAACTGTTTTTT. It is translated as CAISEESDRGTNEKLFF. V and J are TRBV10-3 and TRBJ1-4; D perhaps matches TRBD1 (5 bases). The CDR3 spans 17 residues. With 2 bases removed from V and 2 bases from J, the gap between germline ends came to 15 bases. Looked up from germline, CDR1 is ENHRY and CDR2 is SYGVKD.

This clone showed up just a few times. The chain carries TRBV10-3 and TRBJ1-1; 7 nucleotides line up with TRBD1. Germline CDR1 and CDR2: ENHRY and SYGVKD. V lost 10 bases to trimming and J lost 1 base; unmatched junction nucleotides: 9. The CDR3 loop spans 14 amino acids. The CDR3 sequence is CATEDRASNTEAFF. The CDR3 DNA sequence: TGTGCCACCGAAGACAGGGCCTCGAACACTGAAGCTTTCTTT.

The chain combines TRBV30 with TRBJ2-1, with a weak D call TRBD1 (5 bases). Trimming took 2 bases from V and 7 from J, leaving 21 bases between them. CDR3 length equals 16 residues. The germline V gene has CDR1 GTSNPN and CDR2 SVGIG (reference sequence). The DNA of the CDR3 is TGTGCCTGGAGTCCTGGGGCAGGTGGTTTGTGGAATGAGCAGTTCTTC. It codes for CAWSPGAGGLWNEQFF. Full variable domain (remainder filled in from reference TRBV30 and TRBJ2-1): SQTIHQWPATLVQPVGSPLSLECTVEGTSNPNLYWYRQAAGRGLQLLFYSVGIGQISSEVPQNLSASRPQDRQFILSSKKLLLSDSGFYLCAWSPGAGGLWNEQFFGPGTRLTVL.

The chain links TRBV7-2 to TRBJ1-2; 9 nucleotides align to TRBD1. This CDR3 has 14 amino acids. V shed 5 bases and J 5 bases; nucleotides not matched to a gene: 6. Germline V gene data show CDR1 as SGHTA and CDR2 as FQGNSA. The CDR3 DNA reads TGTGCCAGCAGCCCACCGGACAGGGGATATGGCTACACCTTC. This translates into CASSPPDRGYGYTF.

The rearrangement joins TRBV11-2 to TRBJ2-1; 7 bases align to TRBD2. CDR3 size: 14 residues. V gave up 2 bases and J gave up 10 bases; unmatched junction bases: 8. CDR1 and CDR2 from the germline V gene are SGHAT and FQNNGV. The CDR3 sequence: CASSLLPTSLEQFF. The CDR3 region has the DNA TGTGCCAGCAGCTTACTTCCGACTAGCTTGGAGCAGTTCTTC.

The rearrangement joins TRBV4-3 to TRBJ2-7; possibly TRBD1 for D (6 bases). This CDR3 contains 14 residues. V gave up 2 bases and J gave up 0 bases, with 8 bases separating them. The germline CDR1 and CDR2 sequences are LGHNA and YSLEER. CDR3 nucleotides: TGCGCCAGCAGCCAAAGGACAGCCTCCTACGAGCAGTACTTC. Encoded protein: CASSQRTASYEQYF.

This chain uses TRBV18 with TRBJ2-5; TRBD1 matches 9 bases. The junction had 3 bases not matched to a gene; V was cut back by 4 bases and J by 0 bases. Germline CDR1 reads KGHSH; CDR2 reads LQKENI. The length of the CDR3 is 15 residues. The CDR3 spells CASSRGQGYQETQYF. CDR3 DNA: TGTGCCAGCTCACGGGGACAGGGCTACCAAGAGACCCAGTACTTC. Filled out from reference TRBV18 and TRBJ2-5, the complete variable domain reads NAGVMQNPRHLVRRRGQEARLRCSPMKGHSHVYWYRQLPEEGLKFMVYLQKENIIDESGMPKERFSAEFPKEGPSILRIQQVVRGDSAAYFCASSRGQGYQETQYFGPGTRLLVL.